The 17 T cell receptor beta chains below come from one sample, sequenced in a study of response to subunit inactivated influenza vaccine. TCRdb used MiXCR to reprocess the RT-PCR reads, holding one entry per CDR3 protein. The table lists fewer than 750,000 distinct CDR3 sequences, less than 15% of them singletons, with 11% in the top ten. The source material was PBMCs from blood, sampled roughly 13 days after vaccination. These receptors came from a man in his fifties or sixties who received an inactivated influenza vaccine.

This clonotype was counted ten times or more. The rearrangement joins TRBV27 to TRBJ1-1; possible D gene TRBD1, 5 bases. Germline assignment: CDR1 MNHEY and CDR2 SMNVEV (reference sequence). V was pared by 6 bases and J by 5 bases, with 13 bases between. This CDR3 comprises 13 residues. The DNA for the CDR3 is TGTGCCAGCAGCCCCTCCACAGGAACTGAAGCTTTCTTT. Its protein is CASSPSTGTEAFF.

Only a few counts were recorded for this clonotype. CDR3 nucleotides: TGTGCCATCCAGAATACCGCCGGGGGGCGTCGTACTGAAGCTTTCTTT. Amino acids: CAIQNTAGGRRTEAFF. The rearrangement links TRBV10-3 to TRBJ1-1; D may be TRBD1 (6 bases). Per germline, CDR1 ENHRY and CDR2 SYGVKD. The CDR3 sequence is 16 residues long. Between the trimmed V and J ends, which lost 8 bases and 5 bases, there was a span of 24 bases.

This clonotype was picked up a small number of times. One base away lies a much larger clone, so this may be a sequencing read error. V gene TRBV20-1 combines with J gene TRBJ1-1, with D perhaps matching TRBD1 (6 bases). With 4 bases removed from V and 1 base from J, the gap between germline ends came to 7 bases. CDR1 and CDR2 from the germline V gene are DFQATT and SNEGSKA (reference sequence). The CDR3 spans 12 residues. The CDR3 is CSAKQGNTEAFF. CDR3 DNA: TGCAGTGCTAAACAGGGGAACACTGAAGCTTTCTTT.

This clonotype appeared a few times. V usage is TRBV30 and J usage is TRBJ2-3; 10 bases line up with TRBD1. Trimming cost V 1 base and J 2 bases; bases outside gene matches: 3. This CDR3 comprises 15 residues. Germline CDR1 is GTSNPN and CDR2 is SVGIG (reference sequence). Here the CDR3 reads CAWSGGQGNTDTQYF. The CDR3 DNA reads TGTGCCTGGAGTGGGGGACAGGGGAACACAGATACGCAGTATTTT.

This clonotype was detected only a few times. The V and J genes are TRBV20-1 and TRBJ2-1; a possible D gene is TRBD1 (6 bases). V was shortened by 8 bases and J by 5 bases, with 22 bases between the two germline ends. The CDR3 is 15 residues long. Germline CDR1 reads DFQATT; CDR2 reads SNEGSKA (reference sequence). The CDR3 DNA reads TGCAGTCCTCACCCACCCGGGACAAAAAACAATGAGCAGTTCTTC. Amino acids: CSPHPPGTKNNEQFF.

This chain connects TRBV27 to TRBJ2-7, with D unresolved. V lost 7 bases to trimming and J lost 4 bases, with 14 bases between them. The germline gives CDR1 MNHEY, CDR2 SMNVEV (reference sequence). The CDR3 is 13 amino acids. The CDR3 DNA reads TGTGCCAGCACCAATTGGATAACTTACGAGCAGTACTTC. Amino acids: CASTNWITYEQYF.

V gene TRBV28 combines with J gene TRBJ2-1, with no clear D. Trimming left V 6 bases short and J 15 bases short, with 21 bases between. The CDR3 runs to 13 residues. From germline, CDR1 is MDHEN and CDR2 SYDVKM. The CDR3 DNA sequence: TGTGCCAGCAGCCCCGGGCTCTCACCAAAGCCGTTCTTC. Translation: CASSPGLSPKPFF.

The chain joins TRBV12-3 or TRBV12-4 to TRBJ1-4; perhaps TRBD1 as D (6 bases). The CDR3 has 15 amino acids. The V end lost 5 bases, the J end lost 7 bases, and 17 bases lay between the germline ends. CDR3 region: CASSPSGGRSEKLFF. CDR3 sequence (DNA): TGTGCCAGCAGTCCGTCGGGGGGCAGGAGTGAAAAACTGTTTTTT.

The chain is built from TRBV15 and TRBJ1-2; D gene unclear. CDR3 length equals 15 residues. Per germline, CDR1 LNHNV and CDR2 YYDKDF (reference sequence). With 5 bases removed from V and 0 bases from J, the gap between germline ends came to 13 bases. CDR3 DNA sequence: TGTGCCACCAGCCTCGAGGGATTTACTAACTATGGCTACACCTTC. It encodes CATSLEGFTNYGYTF.

The chain recombines TRBV20-1 with TRBJ2-1, with 10 bases aligning to TRBD1. The CDR3 extends over 14 amino acids. From germline, CDR1 is DFQATT and CDR2 SNEGSKA (reference sequence). J gave up 4 bases and V 4 bases, and 4 bases lay outside the gene matches. CDR3 bases: TGCAGTGCTATACGACAGGGGGCGTACAATGAGCAGTTCTTC. This translates into CSAIRQGAYNEQFF.

This clonotype was picked up a small number of times. This sequence joins TRBV20-1 and TRBJ2-2; D may be TRBD1 or TRBD2 (5 bases each). CDR3 length: 14 residues. Germline V lookup: CDR1 DFQATT, CDR2 SNEGSKA (reference sequence). Deletions cut 6 bases from V and 1 base from J, with 12 bases between. The CDR3: CSATGTLNTGELFF. The CDR3 coding sequence is TGCAGTGCCACCGGGACCTTGAACACCGGGGAGCTGTTTTTT.

A few counts support this clonotype. The rearrangement joins TRBV2 to TRBJ2-7; a possible D gene is TRBD2 (5 bases). V lost 2 bases and J 4 bases, leaving 6 bases between the germline ends. The CDR3 has 12 amino acids. Germline assignment: CDR1 SNHLY and CDR2 FYNNEI. In DNA, the CDR3 is TGTGCCAGCAGTGAACGGGATTACGAGCAGTACTTC. This translates into CASSERDYEQYF.

This clonotype was picked up a small number of times. The chain combines TRBV11-1 with TRBJ2-3, with TRBD2 matching 10 bases. The trim removed 3 bases at V and 2 bases at J, leaving 11 bases unmatched. Germline V gene sequence: CDR1 SGHAT, CDR2 FQDESV (reference sequence). The CDR3 extends over 18 amino acids. The CDR3 reads CASSFGLAGVHLTDTQYF. The CDR3 DNA sequence: TGTGCCAGCAGCTTCGGGCTAGCGGGAGTTCACCTCACAGATACGCAGTATTTT.

This clonotype has only a few counts. This chain joins TRBV3-1 and TRBJ1-3, with D unresolved. This CDR3 spans 16 amino acids. Germline values: CDR1 LGHDT, CDR2 YNNKEL (reference sequence). Trimming left V 0 bases short and J 0 bases short, with 9 bases between. CDR3 region: CASSQEINHSGNTIYF. CDR3 bases: TGTGCCAGCAGCCAAGAAATCAACCACTCTGGAAACACCATATATTTT. Filled out from reference TRBV3-1 and TRBJ1-3, the complete variable domain reads DTAVSQTPKYLVTQMGNDKSIKCEQNLGHDTMYWYKQDSKKFLKIMFSYNNKELIINETVPNRFSPKSPDKAHLNLHINSLELGDSAVYFCASSQEINHSGNTIYFGEGSWLTVV.

This chain links TRBV5-1 with TRBJ1-1; TRBD1 matches at 8 bases. CDR1 SGHRS and CDR2 YFSETQ come from the germline V gene. The V and J ends lost 0 bases and 5 bases, in that order; junction bases with no gene match: 9. CDR3 length: 16 amino acids. CDR3 in amino acids: CASSLDTGGRGTEAFF. The CDR3 DNA reads as TGCGCCAGCAGCTTGGATACAGGGGGACGGGGGACTGAAGCTTTCTTT.

This clonotype was seen a handful of times. Relative to the germline gene, one junction end is altered; a read error may explain this. This chain uses TRBV24-1 with TRBJ2-7; D not resolved. From germline, CDR1 is KGHDR and CDR2 SFDVKD. There are 16 residues in the CDR3. CDR3 in DNA: TGTGCCACCAGTGCTTTGGGCGGCAGCAACTCCTACGAGCAGTACTTC. Amino acid sequence: CATSALGGSNSYEQYF.

The chain recombines TRBV7-2 with TRBJ1-4, with D hard to call. Germline V gene sequence: CDR1 SGHTA, CDR2 FQGNSA. V lost 2 bases, J lost 5 bases, and 6 bases lay in between. The CDR3 runs to 13 residues. CDR3 loop: CASSLFQNEKLFF. DNA of the CDR3: TGTGCCAGCAGCTTATTCCAGAATGAAAAACTGTTTTTT.